This record concerns one TCR beta chain sequence. Then a second PCR, running about 7 to 11 cycles, was carried out with a sample-barcoded 5' primer and a J-beta primer mix. In TCRdb, the 5' RACE reads were re-called with MiXCR into one record per CDR3 protein. The repertoire holds around 1,800,000 distinct CDR3 sequences, with 39% as singletons. This entry is derived from a study of blood T cells in healthy people across ages. Germline V gene data show CDR1 as DFQATT and CDR2 as SNEGSKA (reference sequence). The length of the CDR3 is 15 residues. The V segment lost 0 bases and the J segment 2 bases; nucleotides outside the gene matches: 3.

V usage is TRBV20-1 and J usage is TRBJ2-7; 11 positions match TRBD1. The sequencing input was blood. The TCR sequence derives from a human donor in good health. The CDR3 region has the DNA TGCAGTGCTAGAGATGGGACAGGGGGGACCTACGAGCAGTACTTC. Amino acids: CSARDGTGGTYEQYF.